One T cell receptor (beta chain) is described in this entry. This sample was taken from a study of technical replicates of blood from several donors. Measured with immunoSEQ multiplex PCR; TCRdb has only the in-frame clones, and not every one. This repertoire shows tens of thousands of clones, 95% to 97% found once; its top ten account for approximately 0.37%. This CDR3 is 15 amino acids long. CDR1 and CDR2 (germline): SGDLS, YYNGEE. The germline V and J ends were trimmed by 4 bases and 0 bases, with 11 bases remaining between them. Sequencing input: T cells isolated from PBMCs. V usage is TRBV9 and J usage is TRBJ1-5; weak D call: TRBD1 (5 bases). The receptor was isolated from a human donor in good health. The CDR3 region is CASSLGGNSNQPQHF. The DNA for the CDR3 is TGTGCCAGCAGCCTGGGGGGTAATAGCAATCAGCCCCAGCATTTT. The whole variable domain, filled in from reference TRBV9 and TRBJ1-5, reads DSGVTQTPKHLITATGQRVTLRCSPRSGDLSVYWYQQSLDQGLQFLIQYYNGEERAKGNILERFSAQQFPDLHSELNLSSLELGDSALYFCASSLGGNSNQPQHFGDGTRLSIL.